The next 25 T cell receptor beta chains were all read from a single sample in a study of blood T cell repertoires in COVID-19. Profiled with immunoSEQ multiplex PCR; TCRdb holds only in-frame clones, not every one. This sample has a few hundred thousand clones; roughly four fifths occur once, and the top ten carry 15% to 18%. The sample taken for sequencing was peripheral blood. Receptors originate from a person aged 65 to 79 with COVID-19, enrolled during active disease.

The CDR3 DNA reads as TGTGCCAGCAGCGAATCCGACAGGGGGGTCTATAATTCACCCCTCCACTTT. Protein: CASSESDRGVYNSPLHF. This chain uses TRBV7-9 with TRBJ1-6, with 9 bases aligning to TRBD1. Germline V CDR1 and CDR2: SEHNR, FQNEAQ (reference sequence). This CDR3 spans 17 amino acids. Trimming removed 5 bases from V and 3 bases from J; junction bases left unmatched: 8.

The sample holds a few counts of this clone. V and J are TRBV6-2 or TRBV6-3 and TRBJ1-1, with 7 bases matching TRBD1. The CDR3 length is 15 residues. Germline trimming cut 5 bases from V and 11 bases from J; bases unmatched to any gene: 17. Germline V gives CDR1 MNHEY, CDR2 SVGEGT. For the CDR3, the DNA is TGTGCCAGCAGTCATCGACAGGGACGCCCTTTGGGGGCTTTCTTT. Encoded protein: CASSHRQGRPLGAFF.

CDR3 DNA: TGTGCCAGCTCACCCACTGGACAGGGGGGTGAAAAACTGTTTTTT. It encodes CASSPTGQGGEKLFF. The V gene is TRBV18, the J gene TRBJ1-4, with 10 bases fitting TRBD1. Trimming removed 3 bases from V and 7 bases from J; junction bases left unmatched: 5. Per germline, CDR1 KGHSH and CDR2 LQKENI. CDR3 length: 15 residues.

The CDR3 DNA is TGCGCCAGCAGCTTGGGTACCTATATTCAATACGAGCAGTACTTC. Residues: CASSLGTYIQYEQYF. The chain couples TRBV5-1 to TRBJ2-7; D gene uncertain. V was cut by 0 bases and J by 4 bases, with 14 bases left in between. The CDR3 covers 15 residues. Germline CDR1 and CDR2: SGHRS and YFSETQ.

V gene TRBV5-4 combines with J gene TRBJ2-7; unclear D gene. The CDR3 totals 14 residues. Per the germline V gene, CDR1 is SGHNT and CDR2 is YYREEE (reference sequence). V gave up 4 bases and J gave up 2 bases, with 13 bases separating them. The CDR3 loop reads CASSPEGAAYEQYF. DNA for the CDR3: TGTGCCAGCAGCCCGGAAGGCGCGGCCTACGAGCAGTACTTC. Combining the CDR3 with reference TRBV5-4 and TRBJ2-7 gives the whole variable domain ETGVTQSPTHLIKTRGQQVTLRCSSQSGHNTVSWYQQALGQGPQFIFQYYREEENGRGNFPPRFSGLQFPNYSSELNVNALELDDSALYLCASSPEGAAYEQYFGPGTRLTVT.

The chain links TRBV9 to TRBJ2-2, with TRBD1 matching 7 bases. CDR1 and CDR2 (germline): SGDLS, YYNGEE. This CDR3 spans 16 amino acids. Trimming took 2 bases from V and 0 from J; bases not matched to a gene: 4. Here the CDR3 reads CASSVPTGSNTGELFF. The CDR3 coding sequence is TGTGCCAGCAGCGTTCCGACAGGGTCGAACACCGGGGAGCTGTTTTTT. The full variable domain, with the rest looked up from reference TRBV9 and TRBJ2-2, is DSGVTQTPKHLITATGQRVTLRCSPRSGDLSVYWYQQSLDQGLQFLIQYYNGEERAKGNILERFSAQQFPDLHSELNLSSLELGDSALYFCASSVPTGSNTGELFFGEGSRLTVL.

V usage is TRBV6-5 and J usage is TRBJ1-6; the match to TRBD1 covers 7 bases. CDR3 length: 14 residues. CDR1 is MNHEY, CDR2 SVGAGI, per germline. After removal of 11 bases from V and 7 bases from J, the junction contained 11 bases not matched to a gene. DNA for the CDR3: TGTGCCGCATTGGGACAGACGGAAAATTCACCCCTCCACTTT. Protein sequence: CAALGQTENSPLHF.

This clone was detected once. The gene calls are TRBV7-2 and TRBJ2-5; D not certain. This CDR3 has 11 amino acids. The germline CDR1 and CDR2 sequences are SGHTA and FQGNSA. Trimming stripped 4 bases from V and 5 bases from J, with 5 bases between. The CDR3 is CASSSSETQYF. The CDR3, as DNA: TGTGCCAGCAGCTCCTCGGAGACCCAGTACTTC.

The rearrangement links TRBV28 to TRBJ1-1, with a weak D call TRBD1 (5 bases). V was clipped by 3 bases and J by 1 base, with 6 bases between them. CDR1 and CDR2 (germline): MDHEN, SYDVKM. This CDR3 comprises 13 residues. The CDR3 spells CASSLDTNTEAFF. CDR3 nucleotides: TGTGCCAGCAGTTTGGACACGAACACTGAAGCTTTCTTT. The whole variable domain, filled in from reference TRBV28 and TRBJ1-1, reads DVKVTQSSRYLVKRTGEKVFLECVQDMDHENMFWYRQDPGLGLRLIYFSYDVKMKEKGDIPEGYSVSREKKERFSLILESASTNQTSMYLCASSLDTNTEAFFGQGTRLTVV.

The chain recombines TRBV30 with TRBJ2-1; 12 bases line up with TRBD2. Germline trimming cut 4 bases from V and 7 bases from J; bases unmatched to any gene: 2. CDR3 length equals 13 residues. The germline V gene encodes CDR1 GTSNPN and CDR2 SVGIG (reference sequence). The CDR3 reads CAWTSGRDNEQFF. CDR3 coding DNA: TGTGCCTGGACTAGCGGGAGGGATAATGAGCAGTTCTTC.

The chain has TRBV18 and TRBJ1-2; the D gene is possibly TRBD1 (5 bases). The CDR3 is 17 amino acids. The V end was cut by 2 bases, the J end by 4 bases, with 20 bases between. Germline V gene lookup returns CDR1 KGHSH and CDR2 LQKENI. CDR3 coding DNA: TGTGCCAGCTCACCAGGCGGGGGGGTCGGAACTTCCTATGGCTACACCTTC. Amino acid sequence: CASSPGGGVGTSYGYTF.

This sequence joins TRBV5-1 and TRBJ1-1; D not certain. CDR1 and CDR2 (germline): SGHRS, YFSETQ. V shed 0 bases and J shed 4 bases, with 10 bases lying between them. The CDR3 is 14 amino acids. CDR3 sequence (DNA): TGCGCCAGCAGCTTGGTCGGAGGAGGCACTGAAGCTTTCTTT. Amino acid sequence: CASSLVGGGTEAFF.

This chain uses TRBV19 with TRBJ2-6, with 7 bases lining up with TRBD1. Germline values: CDR1 LNHDA, CDR2 SQIVND (reference sequence). This CDR3 has 17 residues. V dropped 2 bases and J dropped 3; count of bases not matched to a gene: 7. CDR3: CASSISLQGSGANVLTF. The CDR3 DNA reads as TGTGCCAGTAGTATAAGTCTACAGGGGAGTGGGGCCAACGTCCTGACTTTC.

This sequence joins TRBV5-1 and TRBJ2-1; TRBD2 matches 11 bases. The CDR3 extends over 17 amino acids. In germline, CDR1 is SGHRS, CDR2 YFSETQ. J lost 0 bases, V lost 4 bases, and 6 bases had no gene match. The CDR3 reads CASSRIAGGSSYNEQFF. CDR3 DNA: TGCGCCAGCAGCAGGATAGCGGGGGGGAGCTCCTACAATGAGCAGTTCTTC.

The chain links TRBV7-2 to TRBJ2-2; D uncertain. CDR3 length: 15 residues. The V and J ends lost 1 base and 6 bases respectively, with 12 bases between them. CDR1 SGHTA and CDR2 FQGNSA come from the germline V gene. CDR3 in amino acids: CASSLGTFRAGELFF. CDR3 nucleotides: TGTGCCAGCAGCTTAGGAACATTTCGGGCCGGGGAGCTGTTTTTT.

The V call is TRBV5-1, the J call TRBJ2-7; perhaps TRBD1 as D (6 bases). Trimming shortened V by 0 bases and J by 3 bases, and 13 bases separated the two germline ends. The CDR3 spans 15 residues. The V gene's germline CDR1 is SGHRS and CDR2 YFSETQ. This CDR3 reads CASSLAGGANYEQYF. As DNA, the CDR3 is TGCGCCAGCAGCTTGGCTGGGGGCGCAAACTACGAGCAGTACTTC. Drawing the rest from reference TRBV5-1 and TRBJ2-7, the complete variable domain is KAGVTQTPRYLIKTRGQQVTLSCSPISGHRSVSWYQQTPGQGLQFLFEYFSETQRNKGNFPGRFSGRQFSNSRSEMNVSTLELGDSALYLCASSLAGGANYEQYFGPGTRLTVT.

This rearrangement joins TRBV9 to TRBJ1-6; 7 bases map to TRBD1. V lost 0 bases, J lost 7 bases, and 7 bases stayed unmatched. From germline, CDR1 is SGDLS and CDR2 YYNGEE. This CDR3 contains 16 residues. The CDR3 protein is CASSVGFRGGNSPLHF. CDR3 nucleotide sequence: TGTGCCAGCAGCGTAGGGTTTCGAGGGGGCAATTCACCCCTCCACTTT.

The V and J genes are TRBV6-5 and TRBJ1-2; D may be TRBD1 (6 bases). The CDR3 is made up of 12 amino acids. V was pared by 10 bases and J by 6 bases, with 15 bases between. Germline CDR1 reads MNHEY; CDR2 reads SVGAGI. The CDR3 protein is CATRAYRDGYTF. Written as DNA, the CDR3 is TGTGCCACACGAGCCTACAGGGATGGCTACACCTTC.

V is TRBV10-3 and J is TRBJ2-2; D is uncertain. In germline, CDR1 is ENHRY, CDR2 SYGVKD. The CDR3 contains 14 residues. The ends were cut back, 5 bases at V and 0 bases at J, with 7 bases in the middle. CDR3 region: CAISQRANTGELFF. The CDR3 coding sequence is TGTGCCATCAGTCAACGGGCGAACACCGGGGAGCTGTTTTTT.

The rearrangement links TRBV19 to TRBJ2-1; the D is unclear. Germline V gene sequence: CDR1 LNHDA, CDR2 SQIVND (reference sequence). The V gene lost 3 bases and the J gene lost 5 bases, with 14 bases spanning the gap. The CDR3 contains 15 residues. DNA of the CDR3: TGTGCCAGTAGTATCGGTCAGGTCCTCGACAATGAGCAGTTCTTC. Translating gives CASSIGQVLDNEQFF.

V is TRBV7-3 and J is TRBJ1-1; tentative D call: TRBD1 (5 bases). Per germline, CDR1 SGHTA and CDR2 FQGTGA. The V end was cut by 5 bases, the J end by 1 base, with 8 bases between. This CDR3 region has 13 residues. The CDR3 sequence is CASSPTANTEAFF. The CDR3 DNA sequence: TGTGCCAGCAGCCCGACAGCGAACACTGAAGCTTTCTTT. The variable domain in full, with the rest retrieved from reference TRBV7-3 and TRBJ1-1, is GAGVSQTPSNKVTEKGKYVELRCDPISGHTALYWYRQSLGQGPEFLIYFQGTGAADDSGLPNDRFFAVRPEGSVSTLKIQRTERGDSAVYLCASSPTANTEAFFGQGTRLTVV.

V gene TRBV6-1 combines with J gene TRBJ2-2; D not certain. Per germline, CDR1 MNHNS and CDR2 SASEGT. V lost 2 bases, J lost 3 bases, and 10 bases lay in between. The CDR3 length is 15 residues. CDR3 protein: CASSEKEAYTGELFF. CDR3 sequence (DNA): TGTGCCAGCAGTGAAAAAGAGGCCTACACCGGGGAGCTGTTTTTT.

CDR3 sequence (DNA): TGCGCCAGCAGCCAAGAGGCGGCTCGAGGAGGCACAGATACGCAGTATTTT. The encoded protein is CASSQEAARGGTDTQYF. The rearrangement uses TRBV4-3 and TRBJ2-3; D ambiguous. The CDR3 loop spans 17 amino acids. Looked up from germline, CDR1 is LGHNA and CDR2 is YSLEER. Trimming stripped 0 bases from V and 1 base from J, with 14 bases between.

In its sample, this clone was seen a few times. J is TRBJ1-6 and V is TRBV14; D possibly corresponds to TRBD1 (6 bases). V shed 4 bases and J shed 7 bases, with 14 bases lying between them. CDR3 length: 15 residues. Germline V gene data show CDR1 as SGHDN and CDR2 as FVKESK. The CDR3 DNA reads as TGTGCCAGCAGCCGCCAAGGACAGATAAATTCACCCCTCCACTTT. As protein: CASSRQGQINSPLHF. The complete variable domain, with remaining parts taken from reference TRBV14 and TRBJ1-6, reads EAGVTQFPSHSVIEKGQTVTLRCDPISGHDNLYWYRRVMGKEIKFLLHFVKESKQDESGMPNNRFLAERTGGTYSTLKVQPAELEDSGVYFCASSRQGQINSPLHFGNGTRLTVT.

The gene calls are TRBV5-6 and TRBJ2-5; TRBD2 is a possible D gene (5 bases). CDR1 SGHDT and CDR2 YYEEEE come from the germline V gene. V gave up 0 bases and J gave up 7 bases, with 16 bases separating them. The CDR3 has 15 amino acids. The CDR3 spells CASSLEASRGWTQYF. Here the CDR3 DNA reads TGTGCCAGCAGCTTGGAAGCTAGCCGAGGATGGACCCAGTACTTC.